This TCR beta chain was identified in a study of shared clonotypes between healthy human individuals. Deep was the level used in running the assay. Sequencing used immunoSEQ multiplex PCR; TCRdb keeps in-frame clones, though not all of them. The table records 500,000 to 650,000 clones, around 78% of them present only once. V lost 6 bases, J lost 8 bases, and 7 bases stayed unmatched. Germline CDR1 is MNHEY and CDR2 is SMNVEV (reference sequence). The CDR3 runs 13 residues. The TCR originated in a woman aged 40 to 50 in good health. Some clones in this sample may be carry-over from other donors' samples. The specimen was PBMCs. The V call is TRBV27, the J call TRBJ2-1; 7 positions match TRBD2. CDR3 nucleotides: TGTGCCAGCAGCAGACTAGCCGCCCATGAGCAGTTCTTC. It is translated as CASSRLAAHEQFF.